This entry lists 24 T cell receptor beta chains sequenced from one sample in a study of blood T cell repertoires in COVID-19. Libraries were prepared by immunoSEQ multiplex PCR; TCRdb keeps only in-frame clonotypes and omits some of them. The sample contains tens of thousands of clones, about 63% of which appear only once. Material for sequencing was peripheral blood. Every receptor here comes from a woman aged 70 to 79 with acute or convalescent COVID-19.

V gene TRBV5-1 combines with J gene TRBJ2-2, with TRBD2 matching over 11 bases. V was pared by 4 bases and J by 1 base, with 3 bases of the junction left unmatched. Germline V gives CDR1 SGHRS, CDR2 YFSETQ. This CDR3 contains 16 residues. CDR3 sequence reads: CASSLGLAGNTGELFF. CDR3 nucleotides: TGCGCCAGCAGCCTTGGACTAGCGGGGAACACCGGGGAGCTGTTTTTT.

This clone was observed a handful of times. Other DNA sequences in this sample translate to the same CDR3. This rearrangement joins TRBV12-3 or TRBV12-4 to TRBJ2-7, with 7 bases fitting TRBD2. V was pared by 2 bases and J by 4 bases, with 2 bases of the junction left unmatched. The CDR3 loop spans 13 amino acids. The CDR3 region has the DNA TGTGCCAGCAGTTTACCTAGCGGTTACGAGCAGTACTTC. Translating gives CASSLPSGYEQYF.

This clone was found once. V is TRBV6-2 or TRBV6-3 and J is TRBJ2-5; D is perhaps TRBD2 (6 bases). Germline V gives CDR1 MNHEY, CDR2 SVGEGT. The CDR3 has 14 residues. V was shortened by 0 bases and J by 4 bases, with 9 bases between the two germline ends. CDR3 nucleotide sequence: TGTGCCAGCAGTTACTCGATGGAGGGAGAGACCCAGTACTTC. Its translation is CASSYSMEGETQYF.

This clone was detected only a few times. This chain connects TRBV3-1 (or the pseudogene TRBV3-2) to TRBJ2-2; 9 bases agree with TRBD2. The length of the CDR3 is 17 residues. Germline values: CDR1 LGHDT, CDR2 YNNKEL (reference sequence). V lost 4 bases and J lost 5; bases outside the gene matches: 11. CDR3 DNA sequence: TGTGCCAGCAGCCGATCTCACGCGGGGGGGCGTACCGGGGAGCTGTTTTTT. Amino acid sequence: CASSRSHAGGRTGELFF.

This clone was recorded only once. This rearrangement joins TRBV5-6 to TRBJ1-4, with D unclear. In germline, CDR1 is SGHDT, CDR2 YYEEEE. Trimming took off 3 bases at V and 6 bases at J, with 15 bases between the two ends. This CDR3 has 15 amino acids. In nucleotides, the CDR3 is TGTGCCAGCAGCTCGTCCCGGGAAGGAGATGAAAAACTGTTTTTT. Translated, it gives CASSSSREGDEKLFF.

CDR3 DNA: TGTGCCAGCAGACCGGGACAGGCGACAAAGAAAGCTTTCTTT. Translating gives CASRPGQATKKAFF. The rearrangement joins TRBV28 to TRBJ1-1; 8 bases are shared with TRBD1. This CDR3 has 14 amino acids. The V and J ends lost 6 bases and 9 bases, in that order; junction bases with no gene match: 12. Germline V gene sequence: CDR1 MDHEN, CDR2 SYDVKM.

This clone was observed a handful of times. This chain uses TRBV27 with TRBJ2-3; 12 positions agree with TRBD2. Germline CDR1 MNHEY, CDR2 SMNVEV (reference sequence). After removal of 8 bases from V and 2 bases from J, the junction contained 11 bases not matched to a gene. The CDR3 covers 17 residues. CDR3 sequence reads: CASASGLAGHVTDTQYF. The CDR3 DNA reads TGTGCCAGCGCCTCCGGACTAGCGGGACACGTCACAGATACGCAGTATTTT.

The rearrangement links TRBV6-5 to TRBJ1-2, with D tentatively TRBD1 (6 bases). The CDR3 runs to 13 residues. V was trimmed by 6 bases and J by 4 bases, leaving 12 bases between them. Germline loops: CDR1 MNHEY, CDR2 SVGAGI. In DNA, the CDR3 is TGTGCCAGCAGCGAGGGGGGGGTCTATGGCTACACCTTC. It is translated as CASSEGGVYGYTF.

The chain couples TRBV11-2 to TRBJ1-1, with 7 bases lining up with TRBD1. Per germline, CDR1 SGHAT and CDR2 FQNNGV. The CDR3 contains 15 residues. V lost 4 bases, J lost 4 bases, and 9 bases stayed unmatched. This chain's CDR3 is CASSYSYRGATEAFF. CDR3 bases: TGTGCCAGCAGCTATTCGTACAGGGGTGCCACTGAAGCTTTCTTT.

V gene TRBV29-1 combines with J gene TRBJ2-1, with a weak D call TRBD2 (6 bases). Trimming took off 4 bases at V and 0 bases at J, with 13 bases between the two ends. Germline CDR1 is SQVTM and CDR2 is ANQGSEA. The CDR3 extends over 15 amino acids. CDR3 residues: CSVGDAGFSYNEQFF. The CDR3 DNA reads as TGCAGCGTTGGAGACGCGGGGTTCTCCTACAATGAGCAGTTCTTC.

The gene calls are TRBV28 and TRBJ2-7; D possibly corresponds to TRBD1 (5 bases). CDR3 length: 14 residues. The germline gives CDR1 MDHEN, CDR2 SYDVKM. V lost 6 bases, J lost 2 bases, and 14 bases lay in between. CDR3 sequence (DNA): TGTGCCAGCAGACCCACAGGAATTACCTACGAGCAGTACTTC. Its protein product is CASRPTGITYEQYF. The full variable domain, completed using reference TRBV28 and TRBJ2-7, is DVKVTQSSRYLVKRTGEKVFLECVQDMDHENMFWYRQDPGLGLRLIYFSYDVKMKEKGDIPEGYSVSREKKERFSLILESASTNQTSMYLCASRPTGITYEQYFGPGTRLTVT.

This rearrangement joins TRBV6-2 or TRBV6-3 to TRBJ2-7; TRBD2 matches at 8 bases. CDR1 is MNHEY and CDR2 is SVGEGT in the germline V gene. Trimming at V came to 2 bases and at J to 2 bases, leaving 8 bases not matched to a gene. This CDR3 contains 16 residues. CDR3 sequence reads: CASSYTERGSAYEQYF. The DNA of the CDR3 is TGTGCCAGCAGTTACACCGAGCGGGGGTCTGCCTACGAGCAGTACTTC.

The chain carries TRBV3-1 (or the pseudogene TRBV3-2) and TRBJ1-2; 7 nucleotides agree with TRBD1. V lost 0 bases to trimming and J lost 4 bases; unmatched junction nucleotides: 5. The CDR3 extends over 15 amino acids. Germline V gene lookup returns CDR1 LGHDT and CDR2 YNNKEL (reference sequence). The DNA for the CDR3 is TGTGCCAGCAGCCAAGAGCACACAGGGGTCTATGGCTACACCTTC. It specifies CASSQEHTGVYGYTF.

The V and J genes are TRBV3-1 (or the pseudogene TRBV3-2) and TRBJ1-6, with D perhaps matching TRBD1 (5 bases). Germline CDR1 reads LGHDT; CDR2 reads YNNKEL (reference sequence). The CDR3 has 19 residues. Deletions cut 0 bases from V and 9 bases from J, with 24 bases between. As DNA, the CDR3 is TGTGCCAGCAGCCAAGATCCGCCCCATATGGGGGGTCTGGGTTCACCCCTCCACTTT. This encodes CASSQDPPHMGGLGSPLHF.

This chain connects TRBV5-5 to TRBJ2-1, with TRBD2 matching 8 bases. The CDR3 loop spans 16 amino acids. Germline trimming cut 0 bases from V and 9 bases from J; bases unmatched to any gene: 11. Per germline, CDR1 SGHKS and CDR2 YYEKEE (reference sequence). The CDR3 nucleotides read TGTGCCAGCAGCTTGGGAGGGGGACTAGAGCGGGGTGAGCAGTTCTTC. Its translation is CASSLGGGLERGEQFF.

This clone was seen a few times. The CDR3 region has the DNA TGTGCCACCAGTGATTTCTGGCCCTCAGGTGGCTACACCTTC. This sequence encodes CATSDFWPSGGYTF. The gene calls are TRBV24-1 and TRBJ1-2; no definite D call. From germline, CDR1 is KGHDR and CDR2 SFDVKD. This CDR3 spans 14 amino acids. V gave up 1 base and J gave up 7 bases, with 12 bases separating them.

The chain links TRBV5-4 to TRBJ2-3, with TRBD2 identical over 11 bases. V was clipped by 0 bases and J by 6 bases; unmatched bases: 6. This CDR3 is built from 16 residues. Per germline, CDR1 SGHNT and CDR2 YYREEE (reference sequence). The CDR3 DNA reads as TGTGCCAGCAGCTTGGCCCTAGCGGGAGGTCCGGATACGCAGTATTTT. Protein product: CASSLALAGGPDTQYF.

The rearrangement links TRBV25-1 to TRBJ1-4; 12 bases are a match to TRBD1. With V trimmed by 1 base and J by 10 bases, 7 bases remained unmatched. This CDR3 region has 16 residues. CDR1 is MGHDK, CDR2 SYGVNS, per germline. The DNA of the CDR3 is TGTGCCAGCAGTGAATTCCGGGACAGGGGGCATGGAAAACTGTTTTTT. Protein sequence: CASSEFRDRGHGKLFF. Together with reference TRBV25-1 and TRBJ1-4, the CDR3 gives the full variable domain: EADIYQTPRYLVIGTGKKITLECSQTMGHDKMYWYQQDPGMELHLIHYSYGVNSTEKGDLSSESTVSRIRTEHFPLTLESARPSHTSQYLCASSEFRDRGHGKLFFGSGTQLSVL.

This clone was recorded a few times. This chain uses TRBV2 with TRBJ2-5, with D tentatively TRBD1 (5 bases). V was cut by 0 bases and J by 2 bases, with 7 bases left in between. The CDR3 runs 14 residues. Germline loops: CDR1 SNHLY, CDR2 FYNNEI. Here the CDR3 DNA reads TGTGCCAGCAGTGAAGCGACAGTTCAAGAGACCCAGTACTTC. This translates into CASSEATVQETQYF. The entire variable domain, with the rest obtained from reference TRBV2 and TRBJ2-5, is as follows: EPEVTQTPSHQVTQMGQEVILRCVPISNHLYFYWYRQILGQKVEFLVSFYNNEISEKSEIFDDQFSVERPDGSNFTLKIRSTKLEDSAMYFCASSEATVQETQYFGPGTRLLVL.

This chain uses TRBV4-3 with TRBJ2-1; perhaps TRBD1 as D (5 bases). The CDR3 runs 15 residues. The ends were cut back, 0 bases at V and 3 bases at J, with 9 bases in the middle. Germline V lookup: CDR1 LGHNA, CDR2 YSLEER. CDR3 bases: TGCGCCAGCAGCCAAGATTGGGGCGGCTACAATGAGCAGTTCTTC. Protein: CASSQDWGGYNEQFF.

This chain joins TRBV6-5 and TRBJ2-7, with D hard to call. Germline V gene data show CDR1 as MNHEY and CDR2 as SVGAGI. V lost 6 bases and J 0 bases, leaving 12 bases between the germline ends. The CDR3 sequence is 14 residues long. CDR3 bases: TGTGCCAGCAGCCCCGGCGGCTCCTCCTACGAGCAGTACTTC. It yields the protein CASSPGGSSYEQYF.

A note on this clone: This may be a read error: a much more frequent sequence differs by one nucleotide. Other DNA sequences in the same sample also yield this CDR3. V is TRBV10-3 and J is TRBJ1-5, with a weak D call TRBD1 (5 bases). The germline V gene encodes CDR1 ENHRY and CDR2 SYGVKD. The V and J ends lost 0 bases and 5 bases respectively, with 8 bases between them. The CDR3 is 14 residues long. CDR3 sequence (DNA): TGTGCCATCAGTGAGTCCAGGGAGGATCAGCCCCAGCATTTT. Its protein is CAISESREDQPQHF.

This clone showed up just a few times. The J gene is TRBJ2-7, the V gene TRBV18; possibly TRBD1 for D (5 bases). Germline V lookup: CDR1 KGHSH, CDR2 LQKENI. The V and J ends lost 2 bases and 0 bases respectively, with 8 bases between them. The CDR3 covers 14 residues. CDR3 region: CASSPETDSYEQYF. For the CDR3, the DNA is TGTGCCAGCTCACCAGAGACAGACTCCTACGAGCAGTACTTC.

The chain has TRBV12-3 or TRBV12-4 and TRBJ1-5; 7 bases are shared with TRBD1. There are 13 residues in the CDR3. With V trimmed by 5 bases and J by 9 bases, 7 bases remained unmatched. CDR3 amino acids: CASSQQGVGPQHF. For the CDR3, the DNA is TGTGCCAGCAGTCAGCAGGGGGTCGGGCCCCAGCATTTT.